This T cell receptor (beta chain) was found in a study of blood T cell repertoires in COVID-19. Using immunoSEQ multiplex PCR, the repertoire was profiled, and TCRdb retains in-frame clones only, with some absent. The sample has 200,000 to 250,000 clones; roughly 89% are singletons. Germline loops: CDR1 SQVTM, CDR2 ANQGSEA. The CDR3 runs to 14 residues. V lost 5 bases, J lost 4 bases, and 9 bases stayed unmatched. This chain uses TRBV29-1 with TRBJ2-7, with TRBD1 identical over 9 bases. The sequencing input was PBMCs or T cells enriched from blood (not recorded which). This receptor was identified in a man aged 30-40 years who had been exposed to COVID-19. CDR3 sequence reads: CSVRAADRGYEQYF. CDR3 DNA: TGCAGCGTTCGGGCAGCCGACAGGGGGTACGAGCAGTACTTC.